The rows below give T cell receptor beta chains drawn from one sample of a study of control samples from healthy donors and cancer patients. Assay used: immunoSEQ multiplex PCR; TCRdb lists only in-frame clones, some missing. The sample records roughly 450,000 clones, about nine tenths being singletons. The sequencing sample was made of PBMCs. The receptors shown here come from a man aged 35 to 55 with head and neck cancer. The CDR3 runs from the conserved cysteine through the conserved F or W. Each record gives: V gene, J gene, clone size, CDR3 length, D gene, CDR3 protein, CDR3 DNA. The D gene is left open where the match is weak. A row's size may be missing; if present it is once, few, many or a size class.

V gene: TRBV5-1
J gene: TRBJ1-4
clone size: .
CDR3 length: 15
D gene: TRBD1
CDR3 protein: CASSTDRATNEKLFF
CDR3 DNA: TGCGCCAGCAGCACAGACAGGGCAACTAATGAAAAACTGTTTTTT

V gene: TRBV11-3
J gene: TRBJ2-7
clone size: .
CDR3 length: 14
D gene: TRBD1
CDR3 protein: CASSPRDRDYEQYF
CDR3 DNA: TGTGCCAGCAGCCCAAGGGACAGGGATTACGAGCAGTACTTC

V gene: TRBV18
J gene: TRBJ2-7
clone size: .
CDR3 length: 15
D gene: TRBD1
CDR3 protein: CASSPSGTDNYEQYF
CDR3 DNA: TGTGCCAGCTCACCATCGGGGACAGATAACTACGAGCAGTACTTC

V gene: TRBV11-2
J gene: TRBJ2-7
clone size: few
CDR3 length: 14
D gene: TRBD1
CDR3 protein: CASSDRGTTIEQYF
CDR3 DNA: TGTGCCAGCAGCGACAGGGGCACCACCATCGAGCAGTACTTC

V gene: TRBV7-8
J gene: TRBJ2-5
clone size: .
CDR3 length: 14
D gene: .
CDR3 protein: CASSLAGSGGTQYF
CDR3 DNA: TGTGCCAGCAGCTTAGCGGGATCCGGCGGGACCCAGTACTTC

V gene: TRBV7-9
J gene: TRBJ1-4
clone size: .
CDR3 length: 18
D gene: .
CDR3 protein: CASSGEWTVGSANEKLFF
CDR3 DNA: TGTGCCAGCAGCGGTGAATGGACGGTGGGGTCGGCTAATGAAAAACTGTTTTTT

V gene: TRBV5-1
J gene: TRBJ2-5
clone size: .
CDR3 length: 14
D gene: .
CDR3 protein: CASSTDSWQETQYF
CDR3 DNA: TGCGCCAGCAGCACGGACAGCTGGCAAGAGACCCAGTACTTC

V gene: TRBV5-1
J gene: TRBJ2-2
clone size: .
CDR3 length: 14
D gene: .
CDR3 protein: CASSFKASPGELFF
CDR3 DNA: TGCGCCAGCAGCTTTAAAGCGTCCCCCGGGGAGCTGTTTTTT

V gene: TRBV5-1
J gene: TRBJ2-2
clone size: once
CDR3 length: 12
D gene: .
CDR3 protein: CATRTNTGELFF
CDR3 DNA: TGCGCCACTCGGACTAACACCGGGGAGCTGTTTTTT

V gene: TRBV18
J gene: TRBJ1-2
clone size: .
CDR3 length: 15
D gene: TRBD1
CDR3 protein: CASSPPNRGNNGYTF
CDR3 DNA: TGTGCCAGCTCACCACCAAACAGGGGTAACAATGGCTACACCTTC

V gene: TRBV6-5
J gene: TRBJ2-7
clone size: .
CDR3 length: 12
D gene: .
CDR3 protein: CATLGLSYEQYF
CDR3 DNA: TGTGCCACCCTTGGACTGAGCTACGAGCAGTACTTC

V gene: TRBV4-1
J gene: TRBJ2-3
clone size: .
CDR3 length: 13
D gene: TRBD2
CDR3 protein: CASTTSMTDTQYF
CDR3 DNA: TGCGCCAGCACGACTAGCATGACAGATACGCAGTATTTT

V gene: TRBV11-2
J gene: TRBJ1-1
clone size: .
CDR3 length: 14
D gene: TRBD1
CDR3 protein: CASSSTGGVTEAFF
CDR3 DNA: TGTGCCAGCAGCTCGACAGGGGGCGTCACTGAAGCTTTCTTT

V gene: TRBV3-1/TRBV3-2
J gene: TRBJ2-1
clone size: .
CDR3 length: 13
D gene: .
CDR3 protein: CASSPTSLGRWFF
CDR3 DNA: TGTGCCAGCAGCCCTACCTCACTCGGCCGATGGTTCTTC

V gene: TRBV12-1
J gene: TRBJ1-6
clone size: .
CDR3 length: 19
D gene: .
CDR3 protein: CASSAIPGANQLNNSPLHF
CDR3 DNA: TGTGCCAGCAGCGCGATCCCCGGGGCCAACCAGTTGAATAATTCACCCCTCCACTTT

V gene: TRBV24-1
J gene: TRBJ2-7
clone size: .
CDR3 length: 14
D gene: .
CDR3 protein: CATSATGSRDEQYF
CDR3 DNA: TGTGCCACCAGTGCAACGGGGAGCCGAGACGAGCAGTACTTC

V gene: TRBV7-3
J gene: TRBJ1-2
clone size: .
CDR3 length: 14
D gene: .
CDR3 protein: CASSSTDLNYGYTF
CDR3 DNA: TGTGCCAGCAGCTCCACGGACCTAAACTATGGCTACACCTTC

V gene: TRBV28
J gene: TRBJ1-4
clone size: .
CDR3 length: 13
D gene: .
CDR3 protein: CASDGGGVEKLFF
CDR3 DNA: TGTGCCAGCGATGGAGGGGGAGTAGAAAAACTGTTTTTT

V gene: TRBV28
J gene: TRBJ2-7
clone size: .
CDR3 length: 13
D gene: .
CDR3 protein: CASHWGEGYEQYF
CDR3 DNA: TGTGCCAGCCATTGGGGAGAAGGCTACGAGCAGTACTTC

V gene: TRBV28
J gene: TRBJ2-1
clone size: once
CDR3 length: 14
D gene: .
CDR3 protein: CASRGTNSYNEQFF
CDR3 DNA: TGTGCCAGTAGAGGGACCAACTCCTACAATGAGCAGTTCTTC

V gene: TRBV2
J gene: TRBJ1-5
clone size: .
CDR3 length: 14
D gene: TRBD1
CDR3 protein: CASSATGGHQPQHF
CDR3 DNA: TGTGCCAGCAGTGCAACAGGGGGTCATCAGCCCCAGCATTTT

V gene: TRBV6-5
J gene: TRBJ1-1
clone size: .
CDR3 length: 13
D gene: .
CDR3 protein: CASRRDGNTEAFF
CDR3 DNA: TGTGCCAGCAGACGGGACGGGAACACTGAAGCTTTCTTT

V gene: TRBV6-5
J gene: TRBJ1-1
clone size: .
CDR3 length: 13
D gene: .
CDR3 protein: CASSPRGVTEAFF
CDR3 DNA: TGTGCCAGCAGTCCCCGGGGGGTCACTGAAGCTTTCTTT

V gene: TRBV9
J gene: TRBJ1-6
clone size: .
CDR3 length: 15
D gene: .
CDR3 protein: CASSVASSYNSPLHF
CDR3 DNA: TGTGCCAGCAGCGTTGCGAGCTCCTATAATTCACCCCTCCACTTT

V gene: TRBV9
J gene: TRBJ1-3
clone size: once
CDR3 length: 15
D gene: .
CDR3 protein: CASSQGLISGNTIYF
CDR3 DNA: TGTGCCAGCAGCCAGGGTTTGATCTCTGGAAACACCATATATTTT

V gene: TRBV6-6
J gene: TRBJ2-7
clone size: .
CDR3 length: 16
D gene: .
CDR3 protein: CASSYSGEQMSGEQYF
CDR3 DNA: TGTGCCAGCAGTTACTCCGGTGAACAGATGAGTGGAGAGCAGTACTTC

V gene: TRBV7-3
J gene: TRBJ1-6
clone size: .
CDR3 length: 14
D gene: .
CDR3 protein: CASSLQGLNSPLHF
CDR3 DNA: TGTGCCAGCAGCTTACAGGGGCTAAATTCACCCCTCCACTTT

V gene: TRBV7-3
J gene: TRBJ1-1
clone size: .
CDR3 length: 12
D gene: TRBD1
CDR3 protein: CASSPGQGIAFF
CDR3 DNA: TGTGCCAGCAGCCCCGGACAGGGAATAGCTTTCTTT

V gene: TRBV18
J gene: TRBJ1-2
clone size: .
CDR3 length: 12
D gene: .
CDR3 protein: CASSPAGDGYTF
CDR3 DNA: TGTGCCAGCTCACCGGCAGGGGATGGCTACACCTTC

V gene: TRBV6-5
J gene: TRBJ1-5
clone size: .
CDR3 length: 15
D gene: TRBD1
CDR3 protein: CASRGAGGSNQPQHF
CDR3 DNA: TGTGCCAGCAGGGGGGCAGGGGGGAGCAATCAGCCCCAGCATTTT

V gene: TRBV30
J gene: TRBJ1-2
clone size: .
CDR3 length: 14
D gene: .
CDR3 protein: CAWSASRDTGGYTF
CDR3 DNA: TGTGCCTGGAGTGCCTCCCGGGACACTGGGGGCTACACCTTC

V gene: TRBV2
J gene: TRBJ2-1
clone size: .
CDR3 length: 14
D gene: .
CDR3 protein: CASSTGTRGNEQFF
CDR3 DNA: TGTGCCAGCAGTACCGGGACAAGAGGCAATGAGCAGTTCTTC

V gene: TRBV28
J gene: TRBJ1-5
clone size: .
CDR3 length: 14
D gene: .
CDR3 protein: CASSTPPSNQPQHF
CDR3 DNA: TGTGCCAGCAGCACCCCGCCTAGCAATCAGCCCCAGCATTTT

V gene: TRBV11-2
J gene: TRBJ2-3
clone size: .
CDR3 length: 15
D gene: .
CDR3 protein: CASSLGGGRGDTQYF
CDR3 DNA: TGTGCCAGCAGCTTAGGGGGGGGCCGCGGTGATACGCAGTATTTT

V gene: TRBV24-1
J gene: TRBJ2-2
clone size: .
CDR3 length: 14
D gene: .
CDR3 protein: CATSEAGDSGELFF
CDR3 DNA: TGTGCCACCAGTGAGGCAGGGGATTCCGGGGAGCTGTTTTTT

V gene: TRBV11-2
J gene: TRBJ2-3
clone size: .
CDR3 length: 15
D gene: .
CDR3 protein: CASSSRLDATDTQYF
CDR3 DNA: TGTGCCAGCAGCTCGCGACTCGACGCCACAGATACGCAGTATTTT

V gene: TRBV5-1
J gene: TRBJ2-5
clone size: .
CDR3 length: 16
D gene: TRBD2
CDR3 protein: CASSLGVTSGQETQYF
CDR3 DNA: TGCGCCAGCAGCTTGGGCGTGACTAGCGGCCAAGAGACCCAGTACTTC

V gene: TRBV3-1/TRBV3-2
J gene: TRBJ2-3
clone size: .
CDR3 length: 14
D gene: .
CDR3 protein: CASSQMQSTDTQYF
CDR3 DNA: TGTGCCAGCAGCCAAATGCAGAGCACAGATACGCAGTATTTT

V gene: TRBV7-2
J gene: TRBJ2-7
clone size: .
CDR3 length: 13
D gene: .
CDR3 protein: CASSLDWSYEQYF
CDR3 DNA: TGTGCCAGCAGCTTAGACTGGTCCTACGAGCAGTACTTC

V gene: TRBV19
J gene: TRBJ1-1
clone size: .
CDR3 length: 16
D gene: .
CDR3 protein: CASSGARGRSNTEAFF
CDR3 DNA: TGTGCCAGTAGTGGGGCACGGGGGCGGAGTAACACTGAAGCTTTCTTT

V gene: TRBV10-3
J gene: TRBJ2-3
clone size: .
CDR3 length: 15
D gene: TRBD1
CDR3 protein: CAISEAAGGTDTQYF
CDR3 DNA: TGTGCCATCAGTGAGGCGGCAGGGGGAACGGATACGCAGTATTTT

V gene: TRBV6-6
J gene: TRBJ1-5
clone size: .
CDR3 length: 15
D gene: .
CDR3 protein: CASSYDGQSNQPQHF
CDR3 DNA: TGTGCCAGCAGTTACGATGGGCAGAGCAATCAGCCCCAGCATTTT

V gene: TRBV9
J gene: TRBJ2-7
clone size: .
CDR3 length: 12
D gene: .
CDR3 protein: CASSVVSVEQYF
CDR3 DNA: TGTGCCAGCAGCGTAGTGAGTGTCGAGCAGTACTTC

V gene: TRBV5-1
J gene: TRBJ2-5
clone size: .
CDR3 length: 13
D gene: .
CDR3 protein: CASSLDEGETQYF
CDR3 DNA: TGCGCCAGCAGCTTGGATGAGGGAGAGACCCAGTACTTC

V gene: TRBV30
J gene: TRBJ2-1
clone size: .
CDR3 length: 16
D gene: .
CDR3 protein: CAWSLGADPVYNEQFF
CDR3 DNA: TGTGCCTGGAGTTTGGGAGCGGACCCCGTATACAATGAGCAGTTCTTC

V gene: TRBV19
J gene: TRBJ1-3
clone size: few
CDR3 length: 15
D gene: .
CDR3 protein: CASRPRGFSGNTIYF
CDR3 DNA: TGTGCCAGCCGACCCCGAGGGTTCTCTGGAAACACCATATATTTT

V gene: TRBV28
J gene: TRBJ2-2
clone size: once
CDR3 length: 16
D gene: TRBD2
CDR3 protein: CASSFRSSGGTGELFF
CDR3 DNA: TGTGCCAGCAGTTTCCGGTCTAGCGGAGGGACCGGGGAGCTGTTTTTT

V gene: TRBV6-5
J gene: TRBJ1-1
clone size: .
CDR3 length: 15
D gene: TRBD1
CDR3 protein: CASCPDRVRNTEAFF
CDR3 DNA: TGTGCCAGCTGTCCGGACAGGGTCCGGAACACTGAAGCTTTCTTT

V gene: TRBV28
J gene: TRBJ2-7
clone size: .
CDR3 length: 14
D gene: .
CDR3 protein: CASSLRSLNHEQYF
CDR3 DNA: TGTGCCAGCAGTTTACGTAGCCTGAACCACGAGCAGTACTTC

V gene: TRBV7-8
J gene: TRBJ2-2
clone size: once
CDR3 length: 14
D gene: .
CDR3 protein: CASSPGTSTGELFF
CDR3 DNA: TGTGCCAGCAGCCCCGGGACTTCCACCGGGGAGCTGTTTTTT

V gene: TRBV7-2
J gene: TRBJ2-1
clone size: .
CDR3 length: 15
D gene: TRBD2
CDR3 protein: CASSVGLAEYNEQFF
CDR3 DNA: TGTGCCAGCAGCGTGGGACTAGCGGAATACAATGAGCAGTTCTTC

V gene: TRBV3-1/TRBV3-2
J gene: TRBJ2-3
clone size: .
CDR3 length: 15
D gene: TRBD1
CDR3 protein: CASSARQGMADTQYF
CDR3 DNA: TGTGCCAGCAGCGCACGACAGGGGATGGCAGATACGCAGTATTTT